Listed here are 8 T cell receptor beta chains from one sample, sequenced in a study of blood T cell repertoires in COVID-19. Sequencing was performed with immunoSEQ multiplex PCR; in TCRdb, only in-frame clones are kept and a portion is missing. The table includes 150,000 or so clones, about 85% detected once. The sample taken for sequencing was peripheral blood. The receptors here all came from a man aged 60 to 69 who had recovered from COVID-19.

This rearrangement joins TRBV7-9 to TRBJ2-1; D possibly corresponds to TRBD1 (6 bases). V lost 2 bases, J lost 9 bases, and 20 bases lay in between. The CDR3 runs 16 residues. The germline V gene has CDR1 SEHNR and CDR2 FQNEAQ (reference sequence). The CDR3, as DNA: TGTGCCAGCAGCTTAAATGAGGGACACCCCTGTGGTGAGCAGTTCTTC. As protein: CASSLNEGHPCGEQFF.

V is TRBV6-1 and J is TRBJ2-5; tentative D call: TRBD2 (6 bases). V lost 3 bases and J 3 bases, leaving 8 bases between the germline ends. The germline CDR1 and CDR2 sequences are MNHNS and SASEGT. The CDR3 is made up of 13 amino acids. The CDR3 is CASSDRTKETQYF. The CDR3, as DNA: TGTGCCAGCAGTGATAGGACTAAAGAGACCCAGTACTTC.

The chain joins TRBV9 to TRBJ1-5; maybe TRBD1 (6 bases). Per germline, CDR1 SGDLS and CDR2 YYNGEE. The CDR3 consists of 15 residues. V lost 1 base and J 5 bases, leaving 13 bases between the germline ends. In DNA form, the CDR3 reads TGTGCCAGCAGCGTAACTCAGGACAGTCATCAGCCCCAGCATTTT. Protein sequence: CASSVTQDSHQPQHF.

The J gene is TRBJ2-7, the V gene TRBV19, with TRBD2 matching over 8 bases. The CDR3 has 13 amino acids. The junction had 1 base not matched to a gene; V was cut back by 2 bases and J by 4 bases. Germline lookup yields CDR1 LNHDA and CDR2 SQIVND (reference sequence). CDR3 sequence (DNA): TGTGCCAGTAGTATATTAGCGGGGTACGAGCAGTACTTC. It is translated as CASSILAGYEQYF.

V and J are TRBV2 and TRBJ1-2; D gene uncertain. This CDR3 spans 12 amino acids. Germline CDR1 reads SNHLY; CDR2 reads FYNNEI. The V end was cut by 5 bases, the J end by 4 bases, with 8 bases between. CDR3 in DNA: TGTGCCAGCAGTTCCGCGGGCTATGGCTACACCTTC. Its protein is CASSSAGYGYTF. Full variable domain (outside the CDR3, taken from reference TRBV2 and TRBJ1-2): EPEVTQTPSHQVTQMGQEVILRCVPISNHLYFYWYRQILGQKVEFLVSFYNNEISEKSEIFDDQFSVERPDGSNFTLKIRSTKLEDSAMYFCASSSAGYGYTFGSGTRLTVV.

This clone was found once. The gene calls are TRBV6-5 and TRBJ2-7; 9 bases map to TRBD1. Losses at the gene ends were 4 bases for V and 6 bases for J; bases not matched to a gene: 10. The CDR3 runs 15 residues. Germline V gives CDR1 MNHEY, CDR2 SVGAGI. The CDR3 loop is CASSSSGTGNVEQYF. CDR3 in DNA: TGTGCCAGCAGTTCCTCGGGGACAGGGAATGTCGAGCAGTACTTC.

The genes are TRBV5-5 and TRBJ1-6, with 10 bases matching TRBD1. Per the germline V gene, CDR1 is SGHKS and CDR2 is YYEKEE (reference sequence). The CDR3 runs to 15 residues. Losses at the gene ends were 4 bases for V and 10 bases for J; bases not matched to a gene: 8. CDR3 DNA: TGTGCCAGCAGCAGAACCGGGACAGGGGAGTCACCCCTCCACTTT. Encoded protein: CASSRTGTGESPLHF.

Ten or more counts support this clone. The V and J genes are TRBV2 and TRBJ2-2; possibly TRBD2 for D (6 bases). The V and J ends lost 9 bases and 6 bases respectively, with 20 bases between them. The germline V gene has CDR1 SNHLY and CDR2 FYNNEI. CDR3 length: 15 residues. The CDR3 nucleotides read TGTGCCAGAGGGGAGGCAGGGAAAGCGCCCGGGGAGCTGTTTTTT. Translating gives CARGEAGKAPGELFF.